The clone carrying this T cell receptor (beta chain) occurred once. Time point denoted: after dendritic cell vaccination, including at tumor progression/relapse. PBMC were collected before vaccination, two weeks after the third vaccination, and at progression. The sample comes from a study of glioma-infiltrating T cells after dendritic cell vaccination. Study context: Dendritic cell vaccine was injected intradermally three times, biweekly.

TCRB CDR3 was amplified from 2 ug genomic DNA or less. The primer mix had 60 V beta and 13 J beta primers. This table comes from immunoSEQ multiplex PCR, and its TCRdb copy is limited to in-frame clones, with some not included. The sample has almost 90,000 clones, less than 90% seen once. The TCR sequence derives from a human donor with glioblastoma. The source material was blood, sampled after dendritic cell vaccination.

The CDR3 spells CASSFGQPSYGYTF. The CDR3 nucleotides are TGTGCCAGCAGCTTCGGACAGCCTAGCTATGGCTACACCTTC. The chain has TRBV7-9 and TRBJ1-2; maybe TRBD1 (6 bases). The germline V gene encodes CDR1 SEHNR and CDR2 FQNEAQ (reference sequence). The germline V and J ends were trimmed by 3 bases and 4 bases, with 12 bases remaining between them. This CDR3 contains 14 residues.